The clone carrying this T cell receptor beta chain was recorded a few times. Antigen: not known. Germline V lookup: CDR1 MRHNA, CDR2 SNTAGT. The J segment lost 2 bases and the V segment lost 0 bases, leaving 3 bases of the junction unmatched. The CDR3 length is 15 residues. Measured with immunoSEQ multiplex PCR; TCRdb has only the in-frame clones, and not every one. This table holds 70,000 to 100,000 clones, 70% to 85% found once. The sample is drawn from a study of radiation and T cells in renal cell carcinoma. The time point was: baseline pretreatment blood. Treatment in this sample: 15 Gy SBRT to primary tumor, nephrectomy 4 weeks later. Radiation-treated patients gave blood at baseline, week 2 and week 4. The study's findings and limits: No pretreatment tumor biopsies were available for baseline clonotypes. From baseline, blood top tumor clonotypes peaked at 2 weeks post-radiation.

The TCR was taken from a man aged 55 to 69 with renal cell carcinoma. The input for sequencing was blood, taken from a patient whose treatment included radiotherapy and nephrectomy. This chain joins TRBV6-4 and TRBJ2-7; TRBD1 matches at 8 bases. CDR3 DNA: TGTGCCAGCAGTGACTCCGGGACAGGAACCTACGAGCAGTACTTC. Its protein is CASSDSGTGTYEQYF.